A selection of T cell receptor beta chains follows, all from one sample in a study of blood T cell repertoires in COVID-19. Profiling relied on immunoSEQ multiplex PCR, and the TCRdb table lists in-frame clones only, not all of them. The sample yields approximately 230,000 clones, 88% seen once. What was sequenced was peripheral blood. These receptors came from a man older than 75 with acute or convalescent COVID-19. CDR3s include the opening cysteine and the closing phenylalanine or tryptophan. Each record gives: D gene, clone size, V gene, J gene, CDR3 DNA, CDR3 protein. A D gene is named only where the DNA matches it firmly. Size tells how often a clone was seen (once, few, many) or the class of an expanded clone, and some rows leave it out.

d_call: NA; clone_size: NA; v_call: TRBV7-6; j_call: TRBJ1-2; cdr3_nt: TGTGCCAGCAGCCCAGGGGAGGGGCCCACCTATGGCTACACCTTC; cdr3_aa: CASSPGEGPTYGYTF
d_call: TRBD1; clone_size: NA; v_call: TRBV18; j_call: TRBJ1-5; cdr3_nt: TGTGCCAGCTCACGGACGACAGGGAAAGGGGATCAGCCCCAGCATTTT; cdr3_aa: CASSRTTGKGDQPQHF
d_call: TRBD2; clone_size: once; v_call: TRBV27; j_call: TRBJ2-7; cdr3_nt: TGTGCCAGCAGTTTAAAAACCGGGACTAGCGGGAGGCGGTACGAGCAGTACTTC; cdr3_aa: CASSLKTGTSGRRYEQYF
d_call: NA; clone_size: NA; v_call: TRBV9; j_call: TRBJ1-1; cdr3_nt: TGTGCCAGCAGCGTGGGGGGATCGAACACTGAAGCTTTCTTT; cdr3_aa: CASSVGGSNTEAFF
d_call: NA; clone_size: NA; v_call: TRBV7-3; j_call: TRBJ2-7; cdr3_nt: TGTGCCAGCAGCGTCGGAGGTGGCTACGAGCAGTACTTC; cdr3_aa: CASSVGGGYEQYF
d_call: TRBD1; clone_size: NA; v_call: TRBV6-1; j_call: TRBJ2-2; cdr3_nt: TGTGCCAGCAGTGAAGTGACAGGGGCGAACACCGGGGAGCTGTTTTTT; cdr3_aa: CASSEVTGANTGELFF
d_call: NA; clone_size: NA; v_call: TRBV7-3; j_call: TRBJ2-1; cdr3_nt: TGTGCCAGCAGCTTAACGGCCAGGGGCAATGAGCAGTTCTTC; cdr3_aa: CASSLTARGNEQFF
d_call: NA; clone_size: NA; v_call: TRBV20-1; j_call: TRBJ1-1; cdr3_nt: TGCAGTGCCCCCAGCGTCCCTGAAGCTTTCTTT; cdr3_aa: CSAPSVPEAFF
d_call: TRBD1; clone_size: NA; v_call: TRBV24-1; j_call: TRBJ2-5; cdr3_nt: TGTGCCACCAGTGATCCTGGACAGGGCTTGGGGGAGACCCAGTACTTC; cdr3_aa: CATSDPGQGLGETQYF
d_call: TRBD1; clone_size: NA; v_call: TRBV6-2/TRBV6-3; j_call: TRBJ1-2; cdr3_nt: TGTGCCAGCAGTTACTCTGTGGGTCGGACAGGGACTGGCTACACCTTC; cdr3_aa: CASSYSVGRTGTGYTF
d_call: NA; clone_size: NA; v_call: TRBV9; j_call: TRBJ2-6; cdr3_nt: TGTGCCAGCAGCTGGGCTGGAGGGATCGGGGCCAACGTCCTGACTTTC; cdr3_aa: CASSWAGGIGANVLTF
d_call: NA; clone_size: NA; v_call: TRBV14; j_call: TRBJ1-2; cdr3_nt: TGTGCCAGCAGCCAAGCCCCGAGGAATGGCTACACCTTC; cdr3_aa: CASSQAPRNGYTF
d_call: NA; clone_size: NA; v_call: TRBV7-9; j_call: TRBJ1-2; cdr3_nt: TGTGCCAGCACCGAACAGGGCTTCGGGGGCTACACCTTC; cdr3_aa: CASTEQGFGGYTF
d_call: NA; clone_size: once; v_call: TRBV4-2; j_call: TRBJ2-1; cdr3_nt: TGTGCCAGCAGCCAAGACCAGGGAGGTTACAATGAGCAGTTCTTC; cdr3_aa: CASSQDQGGYNEQFF
d_call: TRBD2; clone_size: NA; v_call: TRBV5-4; j_call: TRBJ2-3; cdr3_nt: TGTGCCAGCAGCCAGGGGACTAGCAGAAGCACAGATACGCAGTATTTT; cdr3_aa: CASSQGTSRSTDTQYF
d_call: NA; clone_size: NA; v_call: TRBV19; j_call: TRBJ2-2; cdr3_nt: TGTGCCAGTAATCACAGGGATCGGGACACCGGGGAGCTGTTTTTT; cdr3_aa: CASNHRDRDTGELFF
d_call: NA; clone_size: NA; v_call: TRBV27; j_call: TRBJ1-6; cdr3_nt: TGTGCCAGCAGTCAGTCCGTAAATTCACCCCTCCACTTT; cdr3_aa: CASSQSVNSPLHF
d_call: TRBD1; clone_size: NA; v_call: TRBV2; j_call: TRBJ2-2; cdr3_nt: TGTGCCAGCATAAGACAGGGGAGGACCGGGGAGCTGTTTTTT; cdr3_aa: CASIRQGRTGELFF
d_call: TRBD1; clone_size: NA; v_call: TRBV7-6; j_call: TRBJ2-7; cdr3_nt: TGTGCCAGCAGCTCGGACAGGTGGTCGTACGAGCAGTACTTC; cdr3_aa: CASSSDRWSYEQYF
d_call: TRBD1; clone_size: few; v_call: TRBV29-1; j_call: TRBJ1-5; cdr3_nt: TGCAGCGTTGAAGTAGGGGGCGGGGGGCAGCCCCAGCATTTT; cdr3_aa: CSVEVGGGGQPQHF
d_call: NA; clone_size: NA; v_call: TRBV7-2; j_call: TRBJ2-5; cdr3_nt: TGTGCCAGCAGCCCGCTGAGGAGGGAGACCCAGTACTTC; cdr3_aa: CASSPLRRETQYF
d_call: NA; clone_size: NA; v_call: TRBV5-1; j_call: TRBJ2-2; cdr3_nt: TGCGCCAGCAGCTCCCTAACTACCGGGGGCACCGGGGAGCTGTTTTTT; cdr3_aa: CASSSLTTGGTGELFF
d_call: TRBD1; clone_size: NA; v_call: TRBV5-8; j_call: TRBJ2-1; cdr3_nt: TGTGCCAGCAGCTTGGAACAGGGGGTCTACAATGAGCAGTTCTTC; cdr3_aa: CASSLEQGVYNEQFF
d_call: TRBD2; clone_size: NA; v_call: TRBV11-2; j_call: TRBJ2-5; cdr3_nt: TGTGCCAGCAGCTTAGTAAGGGGACTAGATTTAGAGACCCAGTACTTC; cdr3_aa: CASSLVRGLDLETQYF
d_call: NA; clone_size: NA; v_call: TRBV19; j_call: TRBJ2-3; cdr3_nt: TGTGCCAGTAGGGACAGAGCCACAGATACGCAGTATTTT; cdr3_aa: CASRDRATDTQYF
d_call: TRBD1; clone_size: NA; v_call: TRBV5-1; j_call: TRBJ1-6; cdr3_nt: TGCGCCAGCAGCTTGTTCGCCGGGACAGTTAATTCACCCCTCCACTTT; cdr3_aa: CASSLFAGTVNSPLHF
d_call: TRBD1; clone_size: NA; v_call: TRBV27; j_call: TRBJ1-5; cdr3_nt: TGTGCCAGCAGAAGGACAGGCAGTCAGCCCCAGCATTTT; cdr3_aa: CASRRTGSQPQHF